This TCR beta chain comes out of a study of identical twins. Template switching added a universal primer binding site, and final cDNA carried unique molecular identifiers. TCRdb called the 5' RACE reads again in MiXCR, with one record for every CDR3 protein. The sample has roughly 500,000 distinct CDR3 sequences; roughly 21% are singletons. These data also featured in a second study, about T cells expressing NK-cell markers. This second study says: Beta-chain profiling covered CD3+CD56+NKG2C+, CD3+CD56+NKG2C- and CD3+CD56-NKG2C+ sorted subsets. Each of a handful of donors carried dominant NKG2C+ clonotypes accounting for about 1.0-7.0% of CD8+ T cells.

The sequence was obtained from a woman aged 18-29 years in good health. The sequencing input was CD4+ T cells sorted from blood.

This CDR3 is CASSPPWGTDTQYF. CDR3 DNA: TGTGCCAGCAGCCCCCCTTGGGGCACAGATACGCAGTATTTT. The chain employs TRBV7-2 and TRBJ2-3; no clear D. V lost 5 bases to trimming and J lost 1 base, with 10 bases between them. In germline, CDR1 is SGHTA, CDR2 FQGNSA. The CDR3 is 14 amino acids.